The 21 T cell receptor beta chains presented below share a single source sample, sequenced in a study of T cell responses to AZD1222 COVID-19 vaccine (dated by TCRdb to the early 2020s). What the time point label conveys for this sample: baseline before first vaccination. The library was made by the immunoSEQ multiplex PCR assay. Imported from immuneACCESS, the table was reduced by TCRdb to in-frame sequences with V and J called. These copies leave out some clones; in studies compared against another copy, an unresolved V gene accounts for under half, and the cause of the remainder is not known. The sample profile shows approximately 130,000 clones; 90% to 95% of them were found once. Together, the top ten hold 1.5% to 2% of the sample. Source: peripheral blood, taken on day 0 of AZD1222 vaccination. These TCRs come from an adult in good health.

The chain links TRBV6-4 to TRBJ2-6; D remains ambiguous. Germline V lookup: CDR1 MRHNA, CDR2 SNTAGT. Trimming shortened V by 4 bases and J by 1 base, and 5 bases separated the two germline ends. The CDR3 loop spans 14 amino acids. CDR3: CASSAMSGANVLTF. In nucleotides, the CDR3 is TGTGCCAGCAGTGCAATGTCTGGGGCCAACGTCCTGACTTTC.

The chain joins TRBV4-3 to TRBJ1-2; weak D call: TRBD1 (6 bases). The V gene's germline CDR1 is LGHNA and CDR2 YSLEER. The CDR3 spans 15 residues. Deletions cut 0 bases from V and 7 bases from J, with 15 bases between. CDR3 sequence (DNA): TGCGCCAGCAGCCAAGATTTGATATTAGGGGGTGGCTACACCTTC. Encoded protein: CASSQDLILGGGYTF.

The V call is TRBV27, the J call TRBJ1-2; D gene uncertain. Germline V gene data show CDR1 as MNHEY and CDR2 as SMNVEV (reference sequence). V shed 6 bases and J shed 5 bases, with 16 bases lying between them. The CDR3 consists of 14 residues. CDR3 sequence reads: CASRTVNDKYGYTF. CDR3 DNA: TGTGCCAGCAGAACAGTGAACGATAAGTATGGCTACACCTTC.

The J gene is TRBJ1-5, the V gene TRBV14; D is uncertain. The CDR3 consists of 13 residues. V lost 4 bases to trimming and J lost 4 bases, with 8 bases between them. CDR1 SGHDN and CDR2 FVKESK come from the germline V gene. The CDR3 sequence is CASSPRQNQPQHF. CDR3 DNA sequence: TGTGCCAGCAGCCCTAGACAAAATCAGCCCCAGCATTTT. Combining the CDR3 with reference TRBV14 and TRBJ1-5 gives the whole variable domain EAGVTQFPSHSVIEKGQTVTLRCDPISGHDNLYWYRRVMGKEIKFLLHFVKESKQDESGMPNNRFLAERTGGTYSTLKVQPAELEDSGVYFCASSPRQNQPQHFGDGTRLSIL.

V gene TRBV24-1 combines with J gene TRBJ2-3, with unresolved D. The ends were cut back, 2 bases at V and 5 bases at J, with 16 bases in the middle. Germline values: CDR1 KGHDR, CDR2 SFDVKD. The CDR3 spans 16 residues. CDR3 coding DNA: TGTGCCACCAGTGATTCCGGTGGGCTTGGGGAAGATACGCAGTATTTT. It codes for CATSDSGGLGEDTQYF.

The rearrangement links TRBV3-1 (or the pseudogene TRBV3-2) to TRBJ1-6, with a weak D call TRBD1 (5 bases). CDR1 is LGHDT and CDR2 is YNNKEL in the germline V gene (reference sequence). The CDR3 is 14 amino acids. The V end lost 4 bases, the J end lost 10 bases, and 14 bases lay between the germline ends. This CDR3 is CASSRNQGESPLHF. The DNA of the CDR3 is TGTGCCAGCAGCCGCAACCAGGGCGAATCACCCCTCCACTTT.

The J gene is TRBJ1-2, the V gene TRBV18, with 9 bases aligning to TRBD1. The V and J ends lost 1 base and 0 bases, in that order; junction bases with no gene match: 9. CDR1 is KGHSH and CDR2 is LQKENI in the germline V gene. CDR3 length: 18 amino acids. The CDR3 loop is CASSPRGQGDSPNYGYTF. CDR3 nucleotide sequence: TGTGCCAGCTCACCACGGGGACAGGGAGATTCCCCTAACTATGGCTACACCTTC.

The V and J genes are TRBV6-5 and TRBJ1-5; the D gene is possibly TRBD1 (6 bases). The CDR3 spans 15 residues. Germline V CDR1 and CDR2: MNHEY, SVGAGI. The ends were cut back, 6 bases at V and 3 bases at J, with 15 bases in the middle. The CDR3 DNA is TGTGCCAGCAGGTACGGGGGGGCCAACAATCAGCCCCAGCATTTT. This translates into CASRYGGANNQPQHF.

V is TRBV30 and J is TRBJ1-6; D not certain. Trimming took off 3 bases at V and 2 bases at J, with 8 bases between the two ends. Germline CDR1 reads GTSNPN; CDR2 reads SVGIG (reference sequence). The CDR3 spans 14 residues. The CDR3 protein is CAWRPGPYNSPLHF. CDR3 nucleotide sequence: TGTGCCTGGAGGCCGGGCCCCTATAATTCACCCCTCCACTTT.

This clone has a handful of counts. The J gene is TRBJ1-1, the V gene TRBV6-5, with D possibly being TRBD1 (5 bases). Germline CDR1 is MNHEY and CDR2 is SVGAGI. V gave up 4 bases and J gave up 8 bases, with 11 bases separating them. This CDR3 region has 12 residues. CDR3 DNA sequence: TGTGCCAGCAGTTTAACCGCAGGGGAAGCTTTCTTT. It translates to CASSLTAGEAFF.

The V call is TRBV6-1, the J call TRBJ2-3; TRBD1 aligns across 7 bases. V shed 1 base and J 2 bases; nucleotides not matched to a gene: 3. Germline CDR1 reads MNHNS; CDR2 reads SASEGT. CDR3 length equals 15 residues. In nucleotides, the CDR3 is TGTGCCAGCAGTGAAGGGGACAGCATCACAGATACGCAGTATTTT. Translated, it gives CASSEGDSITDTQYF.

This rearrangement joins TRBV6-2 or TRBV6-3 to TRBJ1-5, with D possibly TRBD1 on 6 matching bases. CDR3 length: 14 amino acids. Per the germline V gene, CDR1 is MNHEY and CDR2 is SVGEGT. Trimming cost V 5 bases and J 3 bases, with 11 bases left between them. The CDR3 loop is CASSQGTVNQPQHF. The DNA for the CDR3 is TGTGCCAGCAGTCAGGGGACGGTCAATCAGCCCCAGCATTTT.

The chain links TRBV4-3 to TRBJ1-5; TRBD1 is a possible D gene (5 bases). V was shortened by 0 bases and J by 7 bases, with 13 bases between the two germline ends. This CDR3 is 15 amino acids long. Germline CDR1 is LGHNA and CDR2 is YSLEER. The CDR3 here is CASSQDRGVGQPQHF. CDR3 nucleotide sequence: TGCGCCAGCAGCCAAGATCGGGGGGTTGGGCAGCCCCAGCATTTT.

The chain links TRBV30 to TRBJ2-1; D ambiguous. The CDR3 extends over 15 amino acids. The germline V gene has CDR1 GTSNPN and CDR2 SVGIG (reference sequence). V was trimmed by 0 bases and J by 10 bases, leaving 19 bases between them. Here the CDR3 reads CAWSVRSDGLGEQFF. The CDR3, as DNA: TGTGCCTGGAGTGTAAGGTCGGACGGGTTGGGGGAGCAGTTCTTC.

CDR3 region: CASSVPQSYEQYF. Here the CDR3 DNA reads TGTGCCAGCAGTGTCCCCCAGTCCTACGAGCAGTACTTC. V and J are TRBV2 and TRBJ2-7; D remains unclear. The CDR3 has 13 residues. V lost 4 bases and J lost 1, with 8 bases in between. CDR1 is SNHLY, CDR2 FYNNEI, per germline.

This chain joins TRBV3-1 (or the pseudogene TRBV3-2) and TRBJ2-1; possible D gene TRBD1, 6 bases. The CDR3 consists of 13 residues. Between the trimmed V and J ends, which lost 2 bases and 12 bases, there was a span of 14 bases. Germline-derived CDR1 and CDR2 are LGHDT and YNNKEL (reference sequence). The CDR3 reads CASSQIRGSGQFF. CDR3 sequence (DNA): TGTGCCAGCAGCCAAATCAGGGGTAGTGGGCAGTTCTTC.

The V and J genes are TRBV9 and TRBJ2-1; tentative D call: TRBD1 (6 bases). V was shortened by 0 bases and J by 9 bases, with 13 bases between the two germline ends. The CDR3 is made up of 14 amino acids. Germline V gives CDR1 SGDLS, CDR2 YYNGEE. CDR3 coding DNA: TGTGCCAGCAGCGTAGCGGACAGTTATATTGAGCAGTTCTTC. Translated, it gives CASSVADSYIEQFF.

This chain links TRBV28 with TRBJ1-1; D not certain. Trimming stripped 3 bases from V and 6 bases from J, with 11 bases between. The CDR3 runs to 13 residues. Germline CDR1 MDHEN, CDR2 SYDVKM. This chain's CDR3 is CASSFLGMPEAFF. CDR3 DNA: TGTGCCAGCAGTTTCCTTGGAATGCCTGAAGCTTTCTTT.

This clone was recorded once. Other DNA sequences in this specimen translate into the identical CDR3. The chain employs TRBV30 and TRBJ1-5, with a weak D call TRBD1 (6 bases). Deletions cut 4 bases from V and 1 base from J, with 8 bases between. Germline CDR1 is GTSNPN and CDR2 is SVGIG (reference sequence). This CDR3 region has 13 residues. The CDR3 sequence is CAWNRDSNQPQHF. The CDR3 region has the DNA TGTGCCTGGAACAGGGACAGCAATCAGCCCCAGCATTTT.

The table lists this clone with a count of one. The rearrangement uses TRBV11-2 and TRBJ2-2, with 13 bases aligning to TRBD2. Looked up from germline, CDR1 is SGHAT and CDR2 is FQNNGV. The ends lost 5 bases at V and 2 bases at J; junction bases unmatched: 8. The CDR3 length is 18 residues. The CDR3 nucleotides are TGTGCCAGCAGCCCAGGACTAGCGGGGGCCGTAAACACCGGGGAGCTGTTTTTT. Translating gives CASSPGLAGAVNTGELFF. Together with reference TRBV11-2 and TRBJ2-2, the CDR3 gives the full variable domain: EAGVAQSPRYKIIEKRQSVAFWCNPISGHATLYWYQQILGQGPKLLIQFQNNGVVDDSQLPKDRFSAERLKGVDSTLKIQPAKLEDSAVYLCASSPGLAGAVNTGELFFGEGSRLTVL.

V usage is TRBV11-2 and J usage is TRBJ2-1, with 8 bases identical to TRBD2. Germline trimming cut 5 bases from V and 2 bases from J; bases unmatched to any gene: 5. Germline V gene sequence: CDR1 SGHAT, CDR2 FQNNGV. The CDR3 runs 15 residues. CDR3 loop: CASSARLATYNEQFF. CDR3 nucleotides: TGTGCCAGCAGCGCCAGACTAGCGACCTACAATGAGCAGTTCTTC.